Below, 11 T cell receptor beta chains from the same sample are listed, as sequenced in a study of somatic mutations in cytotoxic T cells in rheumatoid arthritis. Assay: immunoSEQ multiplex PCR; the TCRdb copy retains only in-frame clones and omits some. This table holds approximately 13,000 clones, just under 80% found once. Input material: CD8+ T cells sorted from blood. The receptor source for this set is an adult with rheumatoid arthritis.

The chain links TRBV6-1 to TRBJ2-2; D unresolved. The CDR3 is 13 amino acids. The V and J ends lost 4 bases and 5 bases respectively, with 8 bases between them. Germline V gene data show CDR1 as MNHNS and CDR2 as SASEGT. The CDR3 sequence: CASSGRETGELFF. CDR3 bases: TGTGCCAGCAGTGGGAGAGAGACCGGGGAGCTGTTTTTT.

In its sample, this clone was seen once. The V and J genes are TRBV6-1 and TRBJ1-2, with a tentative D call TRBD1 (5 bases). Germline V CDR1 and CDR2: MNHNS, SASEGT. The length of the CDR3 is 15 residues. Trimming took 1 base from V and 4 from J, leaving 13 bases between them. CDR3 sequence reads: CASSEGRGPSYGYTF. The DNA for the CDR3 is TGTGCCAGCAGTGAAGGGAGGGGACCGAGCTATGGCTACACCTTC.

The chain carries TRBV2 and TRBJ2-1; TRBD2 aligns across 11 bases. The germline gives CDR1 SNHLY, CDR2 FYNNEI. The CDR3 length is 18 residues. J gave up 1 base and V 5 bases, and 10 bases lay outside the gene matches. CDR3 residues: CASSIPLLAGVSYNEQFF. The CDR3 DNA is TGTGCCAGCAGTATCCCTCTACTAGCGGGAGTATCCTACAATGAGCAGTTCTTC.

V is TRBV27 and J is TRBJ2-3; TRBD2 is a possible D gene (6 bases). The CDR3 is 16 residues long. From germline, CDR1 is MNHEY and CDR2 SMNVEV (reference sequence). Trimming removed 5 bases at V and 9 bases at J, with 24 bases between. CDR3 in amino acids: CASSERTGVPHRTQYF. Here the CDR3 DNA reads TGTGCCAGCAGTGAAAGGACGGGAGTTCCCCACCGCACGCAGTATTTT.

This chain links TRBV10-3 with TRBJ1-4; D gene uncertain. Trimming shortened V by 3 bases and J by 8 bases, and 13 bases separated the two germline ends. The CDR3 length is 14 residues. The V gene's germline CDR1 is ENHRY and CDR2 SYGVKD. The CDR3 DNA follows: TGTGCCATCAGTGATCAACAACCTTGGGAAAAACTGTTTTTT. Amino acids: CAISDQQPWEKLFF.

This chain joins TRBV28 and TRBJ1-2, with unresolved D. V lost 3 bases, J lost 6 bases, and 11 bases lay in between. Germline V gene lookup returns CDR1 MDHEN and CDR2 SYDVKM. This CDR3 region has 13 residues. CDR3 region: CASSFTGQDGYTF. The CDR3 DNA sequence: TGTGCCAGCAGTTTCACCGGCCAGGATGGCTACACCTTC.

This rearrangement joins TRBV19 to TRBJ1-3; D is unclear. V was trimmed by 9 bases and J by 2 bases, leaving 11 bases between them. This CDR3 region has 13 residues. Germline V lookup: CDR1 LNHDA, CDR2 SQIVND (reference sequence). CDR3 region: CASTVRTGNTIYF. As DNA, the CDR3 is TGTGCCAGCACGGTCAGGACTGGAAACACCATATATTTT.

The chain joins TRBV2 to TRBJ1-4; D gene uncertain. CDR1 SNHLY and CDR2 FYNNEI come from the germline V gene. V was pared by 5 bases and J by 3 bases, with 19 bases between. CDR3 length: 17 residues. Here the CDR3 DNA reads TGTGCCAGCAGTCCCCCCCGAGGGAGTGGATCTAATGAAAAACTGTTTTTT. This gives the protein CASSPPRGSGSNEKLFF.

This clone was seen a handful of times. The genes are TRBV5-1 and TRBJ2-7, with D unclear. V shed 3 bases and J shed 5 bases, with 12 bases lying between them. This CDR3 has 13 residues. Per germline, CDR1 SGHRS and CDR2 YFSETQ. For the CDR3, the DNA is TGCGCCAGCAGCTCCTACGGAGCGAACGAGCAGTACTTC. This sequence encodes CASSSYGANEQYF.

The CDR3 bases are TGTGCCAGTAGCCCCAAGTGGCGGGAGGTAGATGAGCAGTTCTTC. As protein: CASSPKWREVDEQFF. This sequence joins TRBV19 and TRBJ2-1; TRBD2 matches at 8 bases. Per germline, CDR1 LNHDA and CDR2 SQIVND (reference sequence). This CDR3 comprises 15 residues. V was clipped by 6 bases and J by 8 bases; unmatched bases: 12.

The chain links TRBV6-1 to TRBJ2-3; D unclear. The CDR3 extends over 14 amino acids. The V and J ends lost 11 bases and 4 bases respectively, with 19 bases between them. Germline CDR1 MNHNS, CDR2 SASEGT. CDR3 nucleotide sequence: TGTGCCGGGTCTGGGCTAGAAGGGTCAGATACGCAGTATTTT. This gives the protein CAGSGLEGSDTQYF.